The 27 T cell receptor beta chains below all came from one sample that was sequenced in a study of identical twins. Each CDR3 protein gets one entry after TCRdb re-called the 5' RACE reads with MiXCR. The sample includes 500,000 or so distinct CDR3 sequences, approximately 22% of them seen just once. A further study also used this sample, focusing on T cells expressing NK-cell markers.

The sequenced sample was CD4+ T cells sorted from blood. The receptor source for this set is a woman younger than 35 in good health.

The chain joins TRBV20-1 to TRBJ1-2; D remains unclear. The CDR3 sequence is 13 residues long. Trimming cost V 4 bases and J 4 bases, with 13 bases left between them. In germline, CDR1 is DFQATT, CDR2 SNEGSKA (reference sequence). The chain's CDR3 is CSAKEGPGYGYTF. As DNA, the CDR3 is TGCAGTGCTAAAGAGGGCCCCGGCTATGGCTACACCTTC.

This chain links TRBV5-5 with TRBJ2-7; TRBD2 matches 9 bases. Germline CDR1 is SGHKS and CDR2 is YYEKEE (reference sequence). The CDR3 totals 15 residues. The ends lost 2 bases at V and 3 bases at J; junction bases unmatched: 6. The chain's CDR3 is CASSFGASGNYEQYF. CDR3 coding DNA: TGTGCCAGCAGCTTTGGGGCTAGCGGGAACTACGAGCAGTACTTC.

The chain employs TRBV6-5 and TRBJ2-5; the D gene is possibly TRBD2 (6 bases). Germline loops: CDR1 MNHEY, CDR2 SVGAGI. This CDR3 is built from 16 residues. Between the trimmed V and J ends, which lost 2 bases and 2 bases, there was a span of 15 bases. This CDR3 reads CASSYGGGRRQETQYF. CDR3 in DNA: TGTGCCAGCAGTTACGGAGGAGGGCGGCGACAAGAGACCCAGTACTTC.

This chain links TRBV5-1 with TRBJ2-7; 9 positions agree with TRBD1. The CDR3 is made up of 15 amino acids. V lost 4 bases to trimming and J lost 4 bases; unmatched junction nucleotides: 9. Germline V gene sequence: CDR1 SGHRS, CDR2 YFSETQ. The CDR3 coding sequence is TGCGCCAGCAGCCTCCGACAGGGGGGGAATTACGAGCAGTACTTC. Translated, it gives CASSLRQGGNYEQYF.

This clonotype was observed many times. The V gene is TRBV10-3, the J gene TRBJ1-2, with TRBD1 identical over 11 bases. J gave up 5 bases and V 2 bases, and 4 bases lay outside the gene matches. The CDR3 is 15 residues long. Germline-derived CDR1 and CDR2 are ENHRY and SYGVKD. The CDR3 nucleotides read TGTGCCATCAGTGAGGGGACAGGGGGTCCATATGGCTACACCTTC. It translates to CAISEGTGGPYGYTF.

This clonotype was detected only a few times. The V and J genes are TRBV5-1 and TRBJ2-5; weak D call: TRBD1 (5 bases). The ends were cut back, 2 bases at V and 5 bases at J, with 13 bases in the middle. CDR1 and CDR2 (germline): SGHRS, YFSETQ. This CDR3 comprises 14 residues. The DNA of the CDR3 is TGCGCCAGCAGCTTCAGGACAATGGGGGAGACCCAGTACTTC. It specifies CASSFRTMGETQYF.

A few counts support this clonotype. This rearrangement joins TRBV29-1 to TRBJ1-2, with 7 bases identical to TRBD1. This CDR3 spans 13 amino acids. The germline gives CDR1 SQVTM, CDR2 ANQGSEA. J gave up 7 bases and V 3 bases, and 8 bases lay outside the gene matches. CDR3 sequence: CSVEKGAGGGYTF. The CDR3 DNA reads as TGCAGCGTTGAGAAGGGGGCTGGGGGTGGCTACACCTTC.

This clonotype was seen more than once but under ten times. The rearrangement links TRBV7-2 to TRBJ2-7, with TRBD2 identical over 13 bases. Germline-derived CDR1 and CDR2 are SGHTA and FQGNSA. After removal of 5 bases from V and 2 bases from J, the junction contained 3 bases not matched to a gene. The CDR3 has 15 residues. The CDR3 DNA sequence: TGTGCCAGCAGCCAAACTAGCGGGAGGGCCTACGAGCAGTACTTC. This sequence encodes CASSQTSGRAYEQYF. Looking up the rest from reference TRBV7-2 and TRBJ2-7 gives the full variable domain: GAGVSQSPSNKVTEKGKDVELRCDPISGHTALYWYRQSLGQGLEFLIYFQGNSAPDKSGLPSDRFSAERTGGSVSTLTIQRTQQEDSAVYLCASSQTSGRAYEQYFGPGTRLTVT.

The rearrangement uses TRBV6-1 and TRBJ2-1; D unclear. Germline values: CDR1 MNHNS, CDR2 SASEGT. This CDR3 has 16 amino acids. Trimming shortened V by 6 bases and J by 1 base, and 16 bases separated the two germline ends. The chain's CDR3 is CASSLQLALSYNEQFF. In DNA form, the CDR3 reads TGTGCCAGCAGCCTACAGCTGGCTTTGTCCTACAATGAGCAGTTCTTC.

The CDR3 is CASSWGREDEKLFF. In nucleotides, the CDR3 is TGTGCCAGTAGTTGGGGGCGCGAGGATGAAAAACTGTTTTTT. The V gene is TRBV19, the J gene TRBJ1-4; maybe TRBD1 (6 bases). The CDR3 is 14 amino acids. CDR1 is LNHDA, CDR2 SQIVND, per germline (reference sequence). Trimming removed 5 bases from V and 6 bases from J, with 13 bases in between.

This clonotype was observed at least ten times. The chain recombines TRBV5-1 with TRBJ1-1; D gene ambiguous. This CDR3 region has 13 residues. Trimming stripped 0 bases from V and 0 bases from J, with 3 bases between. The V gene's germline CDR1 is SGHRS and CDR2 YFSETQ. Here the CDR3 reads CASSLGVNTEAFF. The CDR3 coding sequence is TGCGCCAGCAGCTTGGGAGTGAACACTGAAGCTTTCTTT.

A few counts support this clonotype. The chain uses TRBV20-1 and TRBJ2-3; D may correspond to TRBD1 or TRBD2 (5 bases each). Germline CDR1 is DFQATT and CDR2 is SNEGSKA (reference sequence). Deletions cut 0 bases from V and 4 bases from J, with 14 bases between. This CDR3 is 15 amino acids long. Written as DNA, the CDR3 is TGCAGTGCTAGAGATCTAGGCCGAGGGGCAGATACGCAGTATTTT. Translation: CSARDLGRGADTQYF.

This clonotype was observed a handful of times. The rearrangement links TRBV29-1 to TRBJ2-3; 8 positions agree with TRBD1. The CDR3 runs to 15 residues. Trimming took 5 bases from V and 2 from J; bases not matched to a gene: 9. Germline V gene data show CDR1 as SQVTM and CDR2 as ANQGSEA. DNA of the CDR3: TGCAGCGTTAGCGTTAGACAGGGGTTCACAGATACGCAGTATTTT. It codes for CSVSVRQGFTDTQYF.

This clonotype was seen repeatedly, ten times or more. V usage is TRBV7-2 and J usage is TRBJ2-1, with D perhaps TRBD2 (5 bases). The germline V gene has CDR1 SGHTA and CDR2 FQGNSA. The germline V and J ends were trimmed by 3 bases and 2 bases, with 8 bases remaining between them. There are 14 residues in the CDR3. The CDR3 DNA is TGTGCCAGCAGCTTCCGGACTGCCTACAATGAGCAGTTCTTC. Translated: CASSFRTAYNEQFF.

The V call is TRBV7-2, the J call TRBJ2-1; 9 bases map to TRBD2. V was clipped by 2 bases and J by 9 bases; unmatched bases: 2. Germline V gives CDR1 SGHTA, CDR2 FQGNSA. This CDR3 has 13 amino acids. In DNA form, the CDR3 reads TGTGCCAGCAGCTTACGACTAGCGGTTGAGCAGTTCTTC. It encodes CASSLRLAVEQFF. Complete variable domain (other parts from reference TRBV7-2 and TRBJ2-1): GAGVSQSPSNKVTEKGKDVELRCDPISGHTALYWYRQSLGQGLEFLIYFQGNSAPDKSGLPSDRFSAERTGGSVSTLTIQRTQQEDSAVYLCASSLRLAVEQFFGPGTRLTVL.

V usage is TRBV15 and J usage is TRBJ1-5; tentative D call: TRBD1 (5 bases). Trimming removed 7 bases at V and 5 bases at J, with 15 bases between. Germline V gives CDR1 LNHNV, CDR2 YYDKDF (reference sequence). The CDR3 loop spans 14 amino acids. The chain's CDR3 is CATKQGPTYQPQHF. The DNA of the CDR3 is TGTGCCACCAAGCAGGGACCTACATATCAGCCCCAGCATTTT. Full variable domain (missing parts from reference TRBV15 and TRBJ1-5): DAMVIQNPRYQVTQFGKPVTLSCSQTLNHNVMYWYQQKSSQAPKLLFHYYDKDFNNEADTPDNFQSRRPNTSFCFLDIRSPGLGDTAMYLCATKQGPTYQPQHFGDGTRLSIL.

This clonotype has a count of ten or more. This sequence joins TRBV20-1 and TRBJ1-1; D gene uncertain. V lost 7 bases and J lost 2, with 17 bases in between. The CDR3 totals 14 residues. CDR1 is DFQATT and CDR2 is SNEGSKA in the germline V gene (reference sequence). The CDR3 DNA follows: TGCAGTGTATCCCGCGCAGCCCCCAACACTGAAGCTTTCTTT. Translating gives CSVSRAAPNTEAFF.

The chain combines TRBV4-2 with TRBJ2-3, with 8 positions matching TRBD2. Germline loops: CDR1 LGHNA, CDR2 YNFKEQ. This CDR3 is 16 amino acids long. J was trimmed by 7 bases and V by 0 bases; bases with no gene match: 9. Written as DNA, the CDR3 is TGTGCCAGCAGCCAAGATTGGCGGGGGGTTCCGAATACGCAGTATTTT. The encoded protein is CASSQDWRGVPNTQYF.

This clonotype was seen only a few times. This chain links TRBV12-3 or TRBV12-4 with TRBJ1-4, with D perhaps TRBD1 (5 bases). The CDR3 spans 15 residues. V shed 6 bases and J shed 10 bases, with 21 bases lying between them. This CDR3 is CASSRTRTRGGKLFF. As DNA, the CDR3 is TGTGCCAGCAGCCGTACACGAACCCGGGGGGGAAAACTGTTTTTT.

The gene calls are TRBV20-1 and TRBJ2-1; D remains ambiguous. The V end was cut by 3 bases, the J end by 0 bases, with 12 bases between. The CDR3 is 15 amino acids. Germline values: CDR1 DFQATT, CDR2 SNEGSKA (reference sequence). CDR3 bases: TGCAGTGCTAGGGACCTGACATCCTCCTACAATGAGCAGTTCTTC. The encoded protein is CSARDLTSSYNEQFF.

The chain is built from TRBV5-5 and TRBJ2-5; D ambiguous. V was clipped by 0 bases and J by 3 bases, with 12 bases between them. The CDR3 runs 15 residues. CDR1 and CDR2 (germline): SGHKS, YYEKEE (reference sequence). This CDR3 is CASSLVPVFKETQYF. CDR3 in DNA: TGTGCCAGCAGCTTGGTTCCGGTCTTCAAAGAGACCCAGTACTTC.

CDR3 region: CSAWGWEGNYGYTF. Written as DNA, the CDR3 is TGCAGTGCTTGGGGGTGGGAAGGTAACTATGGCTACACCTTC. The chain is built from TRBV20-1 and TRBJ1-2; D is possibly TRBD1 (5 bases). The V and J ends lost 5 bases and 1 base respectively, with 14 bases between them. Germline V gene sequence: CDR1 DFQATT, CDR2 SNEGSKA (reference sequence). The CDR3 extends over 14 amino acids.

This clonotype was picked up one time. The J gene is TRBJ1-3, the V gene TRBV5-1, with D possibly matching TRBD1 (5 bases). V lost 0 bases, J lost 0 bases, and 7 bases lay in between. This CDR3 region has 15 residues. CDR1 is SGHRS, CDR2 YFSETQ, per germline. The CDR3 region is CASSLVTGSGNTIYF. The CDR3, as DNA: TGCGCCAGCAGCTTGGTAACAGGCTCTGGAAACACCATATATTTT.

The rearrangement joins TRBV9 to TRBJ1-2; TRBD1 might be the D (6 bases). Germline assignment: CDR1 SGDLS and CDR2 YYNGEE. The CDR3 is made up of 16 amino acids. V lost 0 bases and J lost 6, with 18 bases in between. CDR3 DNA sequence: TGTGCCAGCAGCGTAGGGGTAGGGGGGGCGCTCAATGGCTACACCTTC. It codes for CASSVGVGGALNGYTF.

This clonotype was counted many times. The rearrangement links TRBV12-3 or TRBV12-4 to TRBJ2-1; 9 bases are shared with TRBD2. The J segment lost 6 bases and the V segment lost 5 bases, leaving 8 bases of the junction unmatched. The CDR3 runs 15 residues. CDR3 sequence reads: CASSPGLAPPNEQFF. The DNA for the CDR3 is TGTGCCAGCAGTCCGGGACTAGCTCCGCCCAATGAGCAGTTCTTC.

In this sample, this clonotype turned up a few times. The chain recombines TRBV6-1 with TRBJ1-3, with D maybe TRBD1 (5 bases). The CDR3 has 15 residues. V shed 7 bases and J shed 2 bases, with 15 bases lying between them. In germline, CDR1 is MNHNS, CDR2 SASEGT. The CDR3 nucleotides read TGTGCCAGCAAAAAAGGTTGGGGGGCTGGAAACACCATATATTTT. Amino acid sequence: CASKKGWGAGNTIYF.

In its sample, this clonotype was seen a few times. The gene calls are TRBV20-1 and TRBJ2-1; D gene unclear. CDR1 is DFQATT and CDR2 is SNEGSKA in the germline V gene (reference sequence). The CDR3 consists of 15 residues. V lost 0 bases and J 9 bases, leaving 18 bases between the germline ends. The CDR3, as DNA: TGCAGTGCTAGAGACCCGGAACGCGGATCTACTGAGCAGTTCTTC. This codes for CSARDPERGSTEQFF.